The clone carrying this TCR beta chain was detected only once. Germline is not matched at one junction end, which may reflect a read error. Sequenced by immunoSEQ multiplex PCR; TCRdb stores in-frame clones only, minus some. The sample yields 210,000 or so clones, about 90% seen once. The data belong to a study of blood T cell repertoires in COVID-19. Study-level information: Donors in Cohort 3 counted as recovered after two negative PCRs, clearance, or symptom resolution. The cDNA or gDNA used as material had been derived from T cells, B-cell-depleted T cells, or PBMCs. Spain, Italy and the United States supplied samples that represented acute and convalescent COVID-19.

From germline, CDR1 is SSHAT and CDR2 FNYEAQ (reference sequence). This CDR3 contains 17 residues. The material sequenced was PBMCs or T cells enriched from blood (not recorded which). The chain links TRBV7-7 to TRBJ2-2; 15 nucleotides match TRBD2. The sequence derives from a woman aged 50 to 65 in a cohort exposed to, infected with or recovered from COVID-19 (not recorded which). The chain's CDR3 is CASSLAGTSGGTGELFF. CDR3 nucleotide sequence: TGTGCTAGCAGCTTAGCCGGGACTAGCGGGGGGACCGGGGAGCTGTTTTTT.